One and the same sample provided the 8 T cell receptor beta chains below, sequenced in a study of T cells after yellow fever vaccination. TCRdb fed the 5' RACE reads into MiXCR, producing one record per CDR3 protein. There are fewer than 350,000 distinct CDR3 sequences in the sample; 8.5% to 10% occur only once, and over 15% lies in the top ten. The sequenced sample was PBMCs, obtained on the day of the first yellow fever vaccination. The receptors were sampled from a man aged 18 to 29 who received the YFV17D yellow fever vaccine.

This clonotype was found a few times. V gene TRBV9 combines with J gene TRBJ1-4; TRBD1 aligns across 8 bases. Germline V gene sequence: CDR1 SGDLS, CDR2 YYNGEE. With 3 bases clipped from V and 7 bases from J, the junction kept 5 bases outside the gene matches. The CDR3 sequence is 14 residues long. The CDR3 region is CASSADRDGEKLFF. CDR3 in DNA: TGTGCCAGCAGCGCGGACAGGGACGGTGAAAAACTGTTTTTT.

The chain is built from TRBV27 and TRBJ1-5; TRBD1 is a possible D gene (6 bases). CDR1 MNHEY and CDR2 SMNVEV come from the germline V gene (reference sequence). There are 14 residues in the CDR3. V lost 4 bases and J lost 6, with 13 bases in between. This CDR3 reads CASSSTGSTQPQHF. As DNA, the CDR3 is TGTGCCAGCAGTTCAACAGGGAGTACTCAGCCCCAGCATTTT.

The CDR3 reads CSASKQRYSNQPQHF. Written as DNA, the CDR3 is TGCAGTGCTAGCAAACAAAGGTATAGCAATCAGCCCCAGCATTTT. V and J are TRBV20-1 and TRBJ1-5; D ambiguous. The CDR3 sequence is 15 residues long. Trimming left V 3 bases short and J 0 bases short, with 12 bases between. CDR1 DFQATT and CDR2 SNEGSKA come from the germline V gene (reference sequence).

This clonotype came up a few times. The rearrangement uses TRBV3-1 and TRBJ2-1, with a possible D match to TRBD2 (7 bases). Germline CDR1 and CDR2: LGHDT and YNNKEL (reference sequence). CDR3 length equals 17 residues. Trimming cost V 4 bases and J 4 bases, with 20 bases left between them. The CDR3 nucleotides are TGTGCCAGCAGCCCGTCGTATGCGAGGGGGGGGTACAATGAGCAGTTCTTC. Its translation: CASSPSYARGGYNEQFF.

This chain links TRBV20-1 with TRBJ2-1, with 11 bases matching TRBD2. Trimming cost V 7 bases and J 7 bases; bases outside gene matches: 9. Per the germline V gene, CDR1 is DFQATT and CDR2 is SNEGSKA (reference sequence). The CDR3 has 14 residues. Here the CDR3 DNA reads TGCAGTGGAAGAGTAGCGGGGGGGCGGAATGAGCAGTTCTTC. Translated: CSGRVAGGRNEQFF.

Only a few counts were recorded for this clonotype. V is TRBV20-1 and J is TRBJ2-1, with D possibly TRBD1 on 5 matching bases. CDR3 length: 16 residues. V dropped 1 base and J dropped 0 bases, with 13 bases sitting between them. Germline assignment: CDR1 DFQATT and CDR2 SNEGSKA (reference sequence). CDR3 protein: CSARAEGQGSYNEQFF. As DNA, the CDR3 is TGCAGTGCTAGAGCCGAAGGGCAGGGCTCCTACAATGAGCAGTTCTTC.

The J gene is TRBJ1-1, the V gene TRBV7-6; 11 positions agree with TRBD1. V trimming: 5 bases; J trimming: 4 bases; junction bases outside the gene matches: 18. This CDR3 contains 19 residues. Germline V gives CDR1 SGHVS, CDR2 FNYEAQ. The CDR3 protein is CASSLPDRGQRRWSTEAFF. The DNA of the CDR3 is TGTGCCAGCAGCCTTCCGGACAGGGGGCAGCGGCGGTGGAGCACTGAAGCTTTCTTT.

This clonotype was seen a few times. CDR3 coding DNA: TGTGCCAGCAAGGAGGCAGGGGAAGCTTTCTTT. Translating gives CASKEAGEAFF. The chain is built from TRBV12-3 or TRBV12-4 and TRBJ1-1; D may be TRBD1 (5 bases). V lost 7 bases and J lost 8, with 11 bases in between. The CDR3 sequence is 11 residues long.